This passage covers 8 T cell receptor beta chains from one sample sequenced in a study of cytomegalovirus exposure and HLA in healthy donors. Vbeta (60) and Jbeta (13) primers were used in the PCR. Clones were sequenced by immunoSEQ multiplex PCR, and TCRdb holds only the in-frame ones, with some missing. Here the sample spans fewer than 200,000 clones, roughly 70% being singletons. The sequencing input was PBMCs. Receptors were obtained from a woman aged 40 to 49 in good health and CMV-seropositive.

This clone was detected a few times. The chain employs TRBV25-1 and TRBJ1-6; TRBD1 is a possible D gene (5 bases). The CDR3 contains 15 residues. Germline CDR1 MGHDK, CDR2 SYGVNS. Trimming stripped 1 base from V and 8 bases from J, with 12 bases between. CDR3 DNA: TGTGCCAGCAGTGAATCCGGGGGGGAGTATTCACCCCTCCACTTT. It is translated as CASSESGGEYSPLHF.

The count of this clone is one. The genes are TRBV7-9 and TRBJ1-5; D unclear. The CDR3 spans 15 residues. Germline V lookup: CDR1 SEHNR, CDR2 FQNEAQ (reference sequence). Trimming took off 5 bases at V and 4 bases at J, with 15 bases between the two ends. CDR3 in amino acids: CASSPPESLNQPQHF. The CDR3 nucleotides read TGTGCCAGCAGCCCACCTGAGTCATTAAATCAGCCCCAGCATTTT.

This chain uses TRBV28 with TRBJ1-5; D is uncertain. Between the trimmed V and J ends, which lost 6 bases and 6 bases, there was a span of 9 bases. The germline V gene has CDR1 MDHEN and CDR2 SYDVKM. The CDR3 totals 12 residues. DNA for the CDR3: TGTGCCAGCAGCCCTAACTTTCAGCCCCAGCATTTT. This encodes CASSPNFQPQHF.

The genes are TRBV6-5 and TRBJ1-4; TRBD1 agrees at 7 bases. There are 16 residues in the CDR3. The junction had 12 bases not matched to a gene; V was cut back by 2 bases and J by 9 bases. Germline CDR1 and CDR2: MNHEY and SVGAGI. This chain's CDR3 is CASSYTRTGLMKKLFF. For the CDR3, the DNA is TGTGCCAGCAGTTACACCAGGACAGGTCTAATGAAAAAACTGTTTTTT.

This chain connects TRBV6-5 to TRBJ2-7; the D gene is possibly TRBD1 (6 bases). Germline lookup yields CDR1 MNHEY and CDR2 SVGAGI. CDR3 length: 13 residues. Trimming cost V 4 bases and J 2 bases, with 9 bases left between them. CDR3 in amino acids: CASSSNRAYEQYF. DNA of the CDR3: TGTGCCAGCAGTTCTAACAGGGCCTACGAGCAGTACTTC.

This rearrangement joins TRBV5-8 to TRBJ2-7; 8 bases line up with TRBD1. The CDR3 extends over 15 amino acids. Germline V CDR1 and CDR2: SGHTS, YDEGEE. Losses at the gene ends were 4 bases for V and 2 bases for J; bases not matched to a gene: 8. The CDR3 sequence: CASSLGQVLPYEQYF. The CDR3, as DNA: TGTGCCAGCAGCCTGGGACAGGTCCTACCCTACGAGCAGTACTTC.

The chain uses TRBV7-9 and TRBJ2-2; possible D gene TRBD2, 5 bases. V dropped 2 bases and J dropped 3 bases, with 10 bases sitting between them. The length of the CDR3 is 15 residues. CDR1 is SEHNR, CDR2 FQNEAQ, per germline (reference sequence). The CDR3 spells CASSLPWGDTGELFF. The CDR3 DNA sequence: TGTGCCAGCAGCTTACCCTGGGGAGACACCGGGGAGCTGTTTTTT.

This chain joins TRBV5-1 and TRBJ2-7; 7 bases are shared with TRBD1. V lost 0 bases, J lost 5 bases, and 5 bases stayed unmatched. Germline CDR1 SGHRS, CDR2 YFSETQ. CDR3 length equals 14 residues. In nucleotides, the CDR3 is TGCGCCAGCAGCTTGGGACAGGGAGAGGACGAGCAGTACTTC. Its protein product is CASSLGQGEDEQYF.